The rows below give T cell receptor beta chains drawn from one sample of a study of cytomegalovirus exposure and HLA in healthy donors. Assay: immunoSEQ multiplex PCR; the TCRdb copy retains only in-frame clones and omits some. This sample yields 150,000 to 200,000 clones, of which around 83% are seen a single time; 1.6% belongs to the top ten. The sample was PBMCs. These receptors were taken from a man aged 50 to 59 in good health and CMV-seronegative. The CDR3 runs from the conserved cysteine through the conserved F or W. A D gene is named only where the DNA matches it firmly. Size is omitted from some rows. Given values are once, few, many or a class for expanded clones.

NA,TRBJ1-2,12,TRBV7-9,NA,CASSLDSYGYTF,TGTGCCAGCAGCTTAGATAGCTATGGCTACACCTTC
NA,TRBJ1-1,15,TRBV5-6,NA,CASSLDLGWYTEAFF,TGTGCCAGCAGCTTGGACCTAGGTTGGTACACTGAAGCTTTCTTT
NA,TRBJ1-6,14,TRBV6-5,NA,CASSYGGNNSPLHF,TGTGCCAGCAGTTACGGAGGGAATAATTCACCCCTCCACTTT
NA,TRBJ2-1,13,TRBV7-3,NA,CASSLTTTNEQFF,TGTGCCAGCAGCTTAACAACTACGAATGAGCAGTTCTTC
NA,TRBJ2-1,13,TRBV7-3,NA,CASSPSGDNEQFF,TGTGCCAGCAGCCCATCCGGGGACAATGAGCAGTTCTTC
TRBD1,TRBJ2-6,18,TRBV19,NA,CASSPRRTGLSGANVLTF,TGTGCCAGTAGTCCCCGGCGGACAGGACTCTCTGGGGCCAACGTCCTGACTTTC
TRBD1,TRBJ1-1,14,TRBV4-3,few,CASSQQDRAAEAFF,TGCGCCAGCAGCCAACAGGACAGGGCAGCTGAAGCTTTCTTT
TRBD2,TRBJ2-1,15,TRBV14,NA,CASSQALAGAGEQFF,TGTGCCAGCAGCCAAGCATTGGCGGGAGCCGGTGAGCAGTTCTTC
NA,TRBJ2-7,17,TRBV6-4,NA,CASSGRDEGQTPSGQYF,TGTGCCAGCAGTGGGCGGGACGAGGGACAGACCCCCTCCGGGCAGTACTTC
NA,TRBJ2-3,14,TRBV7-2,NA,CASSYGTSSDTQYF,TGTGCCAGCAGCTACGGGACTTCCTCAGATACGCAGTATTTT
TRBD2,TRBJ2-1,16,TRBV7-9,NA,CSSSRLYGGSYNEQFF,TGTTCCAGCAGCCGCCTCTATGGCGGGAGTTACAATGAGCAGTTCTTC